The 9 T cell receptor beta chains below come from one sample, sequenced in a study of Ad26.COV2.S vaccination and SARS-CoV-2 variants. Sequencing was performed with immunoSEQ multiplex PCR; in TCRdb, only in-frame clones are kept and a portion is missing. The table has roughly 320,000 clones, over 80% seen once; the top ten hold around 2%. The treatment was: about 20 received Ad26.COV2.S at low or high dose, single or two shots; 5 received placebo; per-sample allocation not given. Day 63 after the first injection of vaccine or placebo was the sampling time. The source was peripheral blood, collected in a trial of Ad26.COV2.S vaccine versus placebo. These receptors were obtained from a person between 18 and 65 years old who received the Ad26.COV2.S COVID-19 vaccine or a placebo.

V is TRBV6-5 and J is TRBJ1-1, with D perhaps TRBD1 (6 bases). Trimming removed 6 bases at V and 3 bases at J, with 17 bases between. The CDR3 is 15 residues long. Per germline, CDR1 MNHEY and CDR2 SVGAGI. For the CDR3, the DNA is TGTGCCAGCAGCAGGAATTTCGAGGGGGACACTGAAGCTTTCTTT. The encoded protein is CASSRNFEGDTEAFF.

The CDR3 DNA sequence: TGTGCCAGCAGTCCGGGACAGGGAAGCTCCTATAATTCACCCCTCCACTTT. Its translation is CASSPGQGSSYNSPLHF. This rearrangement joins TRBV28 to TRBJ1-6, with 9 bases that match TRBD1. CDR3 length equals 17 residues. Germline loops: CDR1 MDHEN, CDR2 SYDVKM. Trimming cost V 5 bases and J 0 bases; bases outside gene matches: 5.

J is TRBJ1-3 and V is TRBV18; no clear D. The V and J ends lost 3 bases and 0 bases respectively, with 12 bases between them. This CDR3 contains 16 residues. CDR1 and CDR2 from the germline V gene are KGHSH and LQKENI. The CDR3 loop reads CASSPLGRDSGNTIYF. CDR3 bases: TGTGCCAGCTCACCCCTTGGACGGGACTCTGGAAACACCATATATTTT.

The chain recombines TRBV5-5 with TRBJ2-3; tentatively, D is TRBD1 or TRBD2 (5 bases each). The germline gives CDR1 SGHKS, CDR2 YYEKEE (reference sequence). CDR3 size: 16 residues. Between the trimmed V and J ends, which lost 5 bases and 6 bases, there was a span of 22 bases. The CDR3 spells CASRRGPGPSTDTQYF. The CDR3 DNA reads TGTGCCAGCAGACGAGGTCCGGGACCCTCGACGGATACGCAGTATTTT. Full variable domain (remainder filled in from reference TRBV5-5 and TRBJ2-3): DAGVTQSPTHLIKTRGQQVTLRCSPISGHKSVSWYQQVLGQGPQFIFQYYEKEERGRGNFPDRFSARQFPNYSSELNVNALLLGDSALYLCASRRGPGPSTDTQYFGPGTRLTVL.

The chain links TRBV12-3 or TRBV12-4 to TRBJ1-2; weak D call: TRBD1 (6 bases). The ends were cut back, 6 bases at V and 4 bases at J, with 12 bases in the middle. This CDR3 comprises 13 residues. CDR3 region: CASRSDRLYGYTF. In nucleotides, the CDR3 is TGTGCCAGCAGATCAGACAGGCTCTATGGCTACACCTTC.

In nucleotides, the CDR3 is TGCGCCAGCAGCGCGACAGTCGCTGGAAACACCATATATTTT. Translating it yields CASSATVAGNTIYF. The V call is TRBV5-1, the J call TRBJ1-3; D possibly corresponds to TRBD1 (5 bases). With 4 bases removed from V and 2 bases from J, the gap between germline ends came to 10 bases. Germline V CDR1 and CDR2: SGHRS, YFSETQ. The CDR3 spans 14 residues.

The CDR3 sequence: CASSEPPGQPYEQYF. The CDR3 DNA is TGTGCCAGCAGTGAACCCCCGGGACAGCCCTACGAGCAGTACTTC. The gene calls are TRBV6-1 and TRBJ2-7, with 7 bases that match TRBD1. With 2 bases clipped from V and 2 bases from J, the junction kept 6 bases outside the gene matches. This CDR3 comprises 15 residues. Germline loops: CDR1 MNHNS, CDR2 SASEGT.

V gene TRBV5-1 combines with J gene TRBJ2-5, with 8 bases aligning to TRBD2. V trimming: 5 bases; J trimming: 4 bases; junction bases outside the gene matches: 4. Per germline, CDR1 SGHRS and CDR2 YFSETQ. This CDR3 comprises 13 residues. The CDR3 nucleotides are TGCGCCAGCAGTGCGGGGGGCGTAGAGACCCAGTACTTC. This codes for CASSAGGVETQYF. The whole variable domain, remainder taken from reference TRBV5-1 and TRBJ2-5, is KAGVTQTPRYLIKTRGQQVTLSCSPISGHRSVSWYQQTPGQGLQFLFEYFSETQRNKGNFPGRFSGRQFSNSRSEMNVSTLELGDSALYLCASSAGGVETQYFGPGTRLLVL.

The V gene is TRBV5-1, the J gene TRBJ1-1, with unresolved D. V was cut by 2 bases and J by 5 bases, with 10 bases left in between. The CDR3 has 13 amino acids. The germline CDR1 and CDR2 sequences are SGHRS and YFSETQ. CDR3 sequence (DNA): TGCGCCAGCAGCTTTGGTTTGGGGACTGAAGCTTTCTTT. Translation gives CASSFGLGTEAFF.